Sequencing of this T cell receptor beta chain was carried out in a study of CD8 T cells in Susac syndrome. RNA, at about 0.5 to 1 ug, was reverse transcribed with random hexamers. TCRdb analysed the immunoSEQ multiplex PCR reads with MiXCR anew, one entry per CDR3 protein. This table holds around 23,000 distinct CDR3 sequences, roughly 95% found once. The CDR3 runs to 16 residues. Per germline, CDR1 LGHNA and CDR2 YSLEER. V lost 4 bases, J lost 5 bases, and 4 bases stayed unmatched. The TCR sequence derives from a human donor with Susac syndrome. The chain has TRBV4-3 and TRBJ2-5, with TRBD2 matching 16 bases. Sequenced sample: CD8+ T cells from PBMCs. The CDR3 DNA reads TGCGCCAGCAGCCCGGGACTAGCGGGGGGGCGGGAGACCCAGTACTTC. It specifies CASSPGLAGGRETQYF.